This TCR beta chain originates from a study of T cell responses to AZD1222 COVID-19 vaccine (dated by TCRdb to about 2021). Notes on the research overall: A total of just over 230 trial participants underwent TCR sequencing, of whom 207 had received two doses of AZD1222 and around 25 had received two doses of the MenACWY control vaccine. Trial participants were enrolled by age into 18-55, 56-69 and 70-plus year subgroups, with about 150, 27 and 61 TCR-sequenced participants respectively.

The research as a whole found: Participants were mostly white British, with more females than males. The authors suggested clonal diversity may have been underestimated. Because no day 14 peak-response samples were available, repertoires were characterized only after the peak T cell response. Reportedly, close to half of the unique spike-specific TCRs recognized epitopes lying outside the regions that are mutated in the B.1.351 and B.1.1.7 variants. A significant rise in spike-specific TCR breadth and depth was observed after two AZD1222 doses relative to day 0 and relative to MenACWY recipients. The vaccine-associated CD4 TCRs covered the entire spike protein, and the dominant responses fell in regions 160-218 and 743-854. Conclusions about previously exposed vaccinees are limited, since just 6 or 7 AZD1222 recipients were seropositive for SARS-CoV-2 at baseline. In the small 56-69-year group, the increase in depth fell short of significance, most likely because of low power.

Sample time point, as interpreted from the label and publication: about 28 days (+/-7) after the second vaccine dose. AZD1222 recipients with second doses at about 4 weeks or about 12 weeks were pooled, because spike-specific TCR depth and breadth did not differ between schedules. Vaccinee samples were obtained from the UK trials COV001 and COV002, which included a single-blind randomized controlled phase 2/3 trial of AZD1222 (ChAdOx1 nCoV-19) in healthy adults. For TCRbeta chain sequencing, PBMC samples were collected from trial participants at day 0 and at day 28 after the second dose. The CDR3 regions of human TCRbeta chains were analyzed by immunosequencing. Regarding the original processing steps: Repertoire TCRs were checked for matches against a reference library of SARS-CoV-2-specific TCRs that had been generated using the MIRA antigen-specificity platform. Breadth was defined as the fraction of unique TCRs that were SARS-CoV-2-associated, and depth was defined as the fraction of total T cells that were SARS-CoV-2-associated. Each spike-specific TCR was assigned to its reactive spike region and to a CD4 or CD8 class using the MIRA data. Log10-transformed breadth and depth values were compared by one-way ANOVA with Sidak's multiple comparisons tests. TCRdb retrieved this table from immuneACCESS and kept in-frame rearrangements only. Not all clones are present; in checked studies, unresolved V genes account for under half, and no reason is known for the remainder. V, J and clone size were drawn from that table, and D and trimming were deduced from the DNA. Across this sample there are roughly 120,000 clones, with around nine tenths seen only once. The ten largest clones represent roughly 6.9% of the sample.

As regards this clone: There is no known antigen for this receptor. Within one base of it there is no much larger clone, and no base qualities were kept.

The CDR3, from cysteine to phenylalanine, totals 15 residues. The only DNA kept is the CDR3, 45 bases in frame from the first base. CDR1 and CDR2, looked up from the germline V gene, are MDHEN and SYDVKM. Deletion took 4 bases off V and 3 bases off J, with a span of 16 bases between the germline ends. The specimen was peripheral blood, collected 28 days after the second AZD1222 dose. The TCR sequence derives from an adult who received the AZD1222 COVID-19 vaccine. The sequence joins TRBV28 to TRBJ2-7, and the D gene may be TRBD2, 5 bases matching. CDR3 sequence: CASSSPLDYLYEQYF. In nucleotides, the sequence is TGTGCCAGCAGTTCCCCCCTTGACTACCTCTACGAGCAGTACTTC.